One T cell receptor (beta chain) is described in this entry. This specimen comes from a study of identical twins. Germline V CDR1 and CDR2: GTSNPN, SVGIG (reference sequence). V lost 2 bases and J lost 3; bases outside the gene matches: 4. The CDR3 contains 14 residues. TCRdb reprocessed the 5' RACE reads via MiXCR and lists one record per CDR3 protein. The repertoire holds more than 650,000 distinct CDR3 sequences, 6% to 6.5% seen once, with about 1.8% in the top ten. Only healthy Caucasians were included as donors. The sequenced sample was naive T cells sorted from blood. This sequence was found in a young man in good health. The V gene is TRBV30, the J gene TRBJ1-1, with 9 bases fitting TRBD1. The CDR3 protein is CAWSRDRAYTEAFF. The CDR3 DNA sequence: TGTGCCTGGAGTAGGGACAGGGCTTACACTGAAGCTTTCTTT.